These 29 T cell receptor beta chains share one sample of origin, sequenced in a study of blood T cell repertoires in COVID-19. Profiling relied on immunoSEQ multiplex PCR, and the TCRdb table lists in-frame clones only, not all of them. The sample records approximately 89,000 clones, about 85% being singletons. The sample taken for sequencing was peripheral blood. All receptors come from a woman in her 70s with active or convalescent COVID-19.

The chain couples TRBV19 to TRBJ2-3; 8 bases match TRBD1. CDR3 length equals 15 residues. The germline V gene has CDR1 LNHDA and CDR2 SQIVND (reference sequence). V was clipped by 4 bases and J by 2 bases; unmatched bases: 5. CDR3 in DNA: TGTGCCAGTAGTACCCCGACAGGGGCCACAGATACGCAGTATTTT. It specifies CASSTPTGATDTQYF.

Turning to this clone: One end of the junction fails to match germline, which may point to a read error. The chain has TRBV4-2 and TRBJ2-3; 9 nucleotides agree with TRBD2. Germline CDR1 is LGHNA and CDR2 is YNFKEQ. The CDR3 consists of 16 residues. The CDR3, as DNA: TGTGCCAGCAGACAAGATCAGGCGGGGGGGTGGGATACGCAGTATTTT. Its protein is CASRQDQAGGWDTQYF.

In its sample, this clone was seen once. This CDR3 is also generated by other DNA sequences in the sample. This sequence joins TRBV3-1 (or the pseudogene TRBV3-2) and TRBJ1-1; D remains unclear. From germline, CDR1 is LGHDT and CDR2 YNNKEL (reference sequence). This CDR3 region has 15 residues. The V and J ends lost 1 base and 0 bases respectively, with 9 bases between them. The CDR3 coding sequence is TGTGCCAGCAGCCAAGCGGGAGGATTGAACACTGAAGCTTTCTTT. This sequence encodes CASSQAGGLNTEAFF.

The CDR3 reads CASSLTALSGNTIYF. Written as DNA, the CDR3 is TGTGCCAGCAGCTTGACAGCCCTCTCTGGAAACACCATATATTTT. The chain joins TRBV11-2 to TRBJ1-3; perhaps TRBD1 as D (5 bases). In germline, CDR1 is SGHAT, CDR2 FQNNGV. The CDR3 runs 15 residues. V was clipped by 3 bases and J by 0 bases, with 9 bases between them.

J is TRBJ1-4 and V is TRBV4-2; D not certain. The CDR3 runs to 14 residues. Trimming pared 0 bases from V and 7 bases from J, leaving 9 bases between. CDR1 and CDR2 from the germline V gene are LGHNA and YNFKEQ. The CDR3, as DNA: TGTGCCAGCAGCCAAGAATGGGCAGCTGAAAAACTGTTTTTT. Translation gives CASSQEWAAEKLFF.

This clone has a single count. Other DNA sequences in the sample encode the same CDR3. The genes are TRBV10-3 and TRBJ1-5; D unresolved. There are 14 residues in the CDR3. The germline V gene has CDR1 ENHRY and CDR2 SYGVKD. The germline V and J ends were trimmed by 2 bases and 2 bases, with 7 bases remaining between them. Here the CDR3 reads CAISEGQGNQPQHF. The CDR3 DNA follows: TGTGCCATCAGTGAGGGCCAGGGCAATCAGCCCCAGCATTTT.

This CDR3 reads CASSPLSGQETQYF. CDR3 bases: TGTGCCAGCTCACCCTTGTCGGGACAAGAGACCCAGTACTTC. The rearrangement joins TRBV18 to TRBJ2-5; possibly TRBD2 for D (5 bases). Germline CDR1 is KGHSH and CDR2 is LQKENI. There are 14 residues in the CDR3. The V end lost 3 bases, the J end lost 2 bases, and 10 bases lay between the germline ends.

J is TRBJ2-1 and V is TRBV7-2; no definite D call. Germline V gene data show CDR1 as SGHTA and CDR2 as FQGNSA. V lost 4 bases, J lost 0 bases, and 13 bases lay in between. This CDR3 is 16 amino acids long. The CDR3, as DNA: TGTGCCAGCAGCTCCGGCGGAGCAAGCTCCTACAATGAGCAGTTCTTC. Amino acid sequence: CASSSGGASSYNEQFF.

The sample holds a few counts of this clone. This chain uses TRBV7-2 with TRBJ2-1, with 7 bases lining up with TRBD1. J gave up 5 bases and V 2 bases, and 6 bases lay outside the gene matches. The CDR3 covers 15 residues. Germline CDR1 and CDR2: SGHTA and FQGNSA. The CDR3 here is CASSLQGGNHNEQFF. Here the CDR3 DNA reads TGTGCCAGCAGCTTACAAGGGGGCAACCACAATGAGCAGTTCTTC.

DNA of the CDR3: TGCGCCAGCAGCCCCGCAAACAGGGAGAGGGGTGAAAAACTGTTTTTT. It encodes CASSPANRERGEKLFF. V gene TRBV5-1 combines with J gene TRBJ1-4, with D possibly being TRBD1 (6 bases). The CDR3 is made up of 16 amino acids. V lost 4 bases and J 7 bases, leaving 20 bases between the germline ends. CDR1 is SGHRS and CDR2 is YFSETQ in the germline V gene.

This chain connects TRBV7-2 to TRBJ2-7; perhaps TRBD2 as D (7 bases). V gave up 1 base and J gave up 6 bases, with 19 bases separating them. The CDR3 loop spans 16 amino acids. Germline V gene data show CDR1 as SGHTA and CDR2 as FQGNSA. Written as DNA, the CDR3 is TGTGCCAGCAGCTTAGGGGGGGGGCCCCTGAAAGCCGAGCAGTACTTC. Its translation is CASSLGGGPLKAEQYF.

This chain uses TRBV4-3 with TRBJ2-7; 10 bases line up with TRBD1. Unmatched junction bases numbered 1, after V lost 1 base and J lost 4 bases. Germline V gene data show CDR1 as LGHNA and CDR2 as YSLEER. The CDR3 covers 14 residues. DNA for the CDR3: TGCGCCAGCAGCCAAGGGGACAGGGGATACGAGCAGTACTTC. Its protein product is CASSQGDRGYEQYF.

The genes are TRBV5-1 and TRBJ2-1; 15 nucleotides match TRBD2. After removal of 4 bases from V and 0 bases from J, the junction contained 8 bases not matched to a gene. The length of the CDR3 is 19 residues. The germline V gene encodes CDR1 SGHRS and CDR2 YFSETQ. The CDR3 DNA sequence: TGCGCCAGCAGCCGGGGACTAGCGGGGGGTCGCGGCTCCTACAATGAGCAGTTCTTC. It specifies CASSRGLAGGRGSYNEQFF. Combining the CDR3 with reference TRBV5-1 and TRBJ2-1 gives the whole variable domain KAGVTQTPRYLIKTRGQQVTLSCSPISGHRSVSWYQQTPGQGLQFLFEYFSETQRNKGNFPGRFSGRQFSNSRSEMNVSTLELGDSALYLCASSRGLAGGRGSYNEQFFGPGTRLTVL.

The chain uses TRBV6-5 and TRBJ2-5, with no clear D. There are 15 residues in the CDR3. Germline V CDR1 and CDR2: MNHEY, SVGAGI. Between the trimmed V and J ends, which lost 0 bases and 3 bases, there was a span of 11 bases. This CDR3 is CASSYSYGWKETQYF. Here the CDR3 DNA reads TGTGCCAGCAGTTACTCGTACGGGTGGAAAGAGACCCAGTACTTC.

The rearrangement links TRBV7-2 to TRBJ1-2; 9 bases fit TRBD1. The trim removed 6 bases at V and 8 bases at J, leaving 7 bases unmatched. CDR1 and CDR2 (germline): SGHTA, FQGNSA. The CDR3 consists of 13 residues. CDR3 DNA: TGTGCCAGCAGTCGGACAGGGGTGGGAGGCTACACCTTC. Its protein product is CASSRTGVGGYTF.

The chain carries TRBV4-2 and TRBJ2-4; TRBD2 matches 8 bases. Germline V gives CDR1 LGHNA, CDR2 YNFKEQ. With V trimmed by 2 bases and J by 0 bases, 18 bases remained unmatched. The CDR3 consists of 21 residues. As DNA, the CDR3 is TGTGCCAGCAGCCAAAGAGTTTGGACAGATCGGGGGGGTTTAGCCAAAAACATTCAGTACTTC. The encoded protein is CASSQRVWTDRGGLAKNIQYF.

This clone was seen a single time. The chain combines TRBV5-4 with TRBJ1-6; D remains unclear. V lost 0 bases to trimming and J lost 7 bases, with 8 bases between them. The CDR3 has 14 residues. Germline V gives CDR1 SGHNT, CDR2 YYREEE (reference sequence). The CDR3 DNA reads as TGTGCCAGCAGCTTGGGGGTCGGGAATTCACCCCTCCACTTT. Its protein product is CASSLGVGNSPLHF. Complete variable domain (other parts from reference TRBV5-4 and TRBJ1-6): ETGVTQSPTHLIKTRGQQVTLRCSSQSGHNTVSWYQQALGQGPQFIFQYYREEENGRGNFPPRFSGLQFPNYSSELNVNALELDDSALYLCASSLGVGNSPLHFGNGTRLTVT.

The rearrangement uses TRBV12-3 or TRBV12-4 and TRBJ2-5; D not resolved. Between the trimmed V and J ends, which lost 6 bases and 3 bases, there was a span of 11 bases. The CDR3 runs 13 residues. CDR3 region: CASSPPPEETQYF. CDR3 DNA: TGTGCCAGCAGCCCACCTCCGGAAGAGACCCAGTACTTC.

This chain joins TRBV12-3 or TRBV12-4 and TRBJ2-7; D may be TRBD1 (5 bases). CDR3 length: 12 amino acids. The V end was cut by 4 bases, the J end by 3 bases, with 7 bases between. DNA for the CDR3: TGTGCCAGCAGTTCCGACAGCTACGAGCAGTACTTC. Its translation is CASSSDSYEQYF.

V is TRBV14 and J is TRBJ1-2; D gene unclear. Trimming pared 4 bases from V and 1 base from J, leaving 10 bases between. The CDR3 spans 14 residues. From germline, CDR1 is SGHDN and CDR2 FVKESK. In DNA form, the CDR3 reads TGTGCCAGCAGCCGAGGTCAACTTAACTATGGCTACACCTTC. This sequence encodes CASSRGQLNYGYTF.

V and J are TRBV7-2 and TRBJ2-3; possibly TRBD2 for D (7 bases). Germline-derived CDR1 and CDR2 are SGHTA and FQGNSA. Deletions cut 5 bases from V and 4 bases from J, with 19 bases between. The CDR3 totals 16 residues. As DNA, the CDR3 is TGTGCCAGCAGCCCAGCTAGTGGGGGGGGCTCAGATACGCAGTATTTT. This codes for CASSPASGGGSDTQYF. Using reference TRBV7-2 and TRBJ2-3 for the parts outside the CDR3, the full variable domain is GAGVSQSPSNKVTEKGKDVELRCDPISGHTALYWYRQSLGQGLEFLIYFQGNSAPDKSGLPSDRFSAERTGGSVSTLTIQRTQQEDSAVYLCASSPASGGGSDTQYFGPGTRLTVL.

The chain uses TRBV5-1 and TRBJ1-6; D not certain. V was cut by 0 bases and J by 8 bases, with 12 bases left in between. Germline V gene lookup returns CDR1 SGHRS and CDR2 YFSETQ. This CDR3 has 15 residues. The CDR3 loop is CASSLDGRMYSPLHF. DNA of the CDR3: TGCGCCAGCAGCTTGGACGGGAGAATGTATTCACCCCTCCACTTT.

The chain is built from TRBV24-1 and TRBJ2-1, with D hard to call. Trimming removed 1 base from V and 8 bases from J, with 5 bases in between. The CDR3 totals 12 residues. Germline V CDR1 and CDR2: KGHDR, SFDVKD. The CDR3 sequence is CATSDFSDEQFF. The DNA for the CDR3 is TGTGCCACCAGTGATTTCTCGGATGAGCAGTTCTTC.

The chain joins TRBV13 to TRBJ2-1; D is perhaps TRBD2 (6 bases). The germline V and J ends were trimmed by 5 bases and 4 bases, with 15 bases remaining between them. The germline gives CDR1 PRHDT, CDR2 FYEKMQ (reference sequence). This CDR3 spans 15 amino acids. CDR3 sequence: CASSKGLSGYNEQFF. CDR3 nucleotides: TGTGCCAGCAGCAAAGGGCTTAGCGGATACAATGAGCAGTTCTTC.

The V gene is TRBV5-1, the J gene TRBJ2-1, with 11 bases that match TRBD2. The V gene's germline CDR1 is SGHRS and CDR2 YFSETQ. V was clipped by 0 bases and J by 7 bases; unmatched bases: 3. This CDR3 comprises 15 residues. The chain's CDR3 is CASSLASGGFNEQFF. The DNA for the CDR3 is TGCGCCAGCAGCTTGGCTAGCGGGGGGTTTAATGAGCAGTTCTTC.

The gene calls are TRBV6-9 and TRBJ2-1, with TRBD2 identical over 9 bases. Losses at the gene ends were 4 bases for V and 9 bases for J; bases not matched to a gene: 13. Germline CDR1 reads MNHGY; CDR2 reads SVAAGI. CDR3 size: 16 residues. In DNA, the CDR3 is TGTGCCAGCAGTTCTAGCGGGGCCCACCGAGGAGGTGAGCAGTTCTTC. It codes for CASSSSGAHRGGEQFF.

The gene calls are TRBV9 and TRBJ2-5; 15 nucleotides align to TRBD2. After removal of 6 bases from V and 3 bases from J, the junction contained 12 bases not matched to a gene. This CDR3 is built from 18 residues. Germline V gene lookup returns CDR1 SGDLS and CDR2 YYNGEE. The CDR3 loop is CASIVNPGLAGGKETQYF. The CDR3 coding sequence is TGTGCCAGCATCGTCAATCCGGGACTAGCGGGGGGAAAAGAGACCCAGTACTTC.

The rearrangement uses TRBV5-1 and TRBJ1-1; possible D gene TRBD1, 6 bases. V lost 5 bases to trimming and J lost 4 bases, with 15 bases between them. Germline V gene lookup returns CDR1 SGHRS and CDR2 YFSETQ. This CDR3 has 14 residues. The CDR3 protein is CASREVRGPTEAFF. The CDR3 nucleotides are TGCGCCAGCAGAGAGGTCAGGGGACCCACTGAAGCTTTCTTT.

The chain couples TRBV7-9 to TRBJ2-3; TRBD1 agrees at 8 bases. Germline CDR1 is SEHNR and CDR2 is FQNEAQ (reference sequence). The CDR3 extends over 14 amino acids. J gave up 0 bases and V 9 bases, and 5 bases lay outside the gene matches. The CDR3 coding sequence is TGTGCCAGTGGACAGGGATCTAGCACAGATACGCAGTATTTT. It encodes CASGQGSSTDTQYF.